Sequencing of this T cell receptor beta chain was carried out in a study of post-analysis software for immune sequencing data. Across the whole study: Disease trajectories encompassed relapsing-remitting, secondary progressive and progressive-relapsing multiple sclerosis.

Study observations and caveats: Controls had significantly higher normalized Chao1 diversity than multiple sclerosis patients. Those samples that were prepared in the same batch co-clustered strongly by F measure. Relative to controls, patients had five TRBV segments at higher frequency, with TRBV5-6, TRBV5-1 and TRBV20-1 among these.

TCR beta cDNA libraries had unique molecular identifiers. It was from about 0.94 to 9.7 million T cells that about 500,000 cDNA molecules came. TCRdb re-called the PCR reads with MiXCR, one entry per CDR3 protein. In the table there are approximately 400,000 distinct CDR3 sequences, roughly 35% of which are singletons. This CDR3 has 16 residues. Trimming took 4 bases from V and 3 from J, leaving 18 bases between them. Germline CDR1 MGHRA, CDR2 YSYEKL. Concerning this clonotype itself: Its antigen is as yet unknown.

This clonotype was sampled from a girl aged 5-17 years with multiple sclerosis. The sequenced sample consisted of blood. The rearrangement joins TRBV4-1 to TRBJ1-2; a weak D match, TRBD1 (5 bases). CDR3 sequence (DNA): TGCGCCAGCAGCCCTTGGGGGAGAGGGCCAGACTATGGCTACACCTTC. Encoded protein: CASSPWGRGPDYGYTF.